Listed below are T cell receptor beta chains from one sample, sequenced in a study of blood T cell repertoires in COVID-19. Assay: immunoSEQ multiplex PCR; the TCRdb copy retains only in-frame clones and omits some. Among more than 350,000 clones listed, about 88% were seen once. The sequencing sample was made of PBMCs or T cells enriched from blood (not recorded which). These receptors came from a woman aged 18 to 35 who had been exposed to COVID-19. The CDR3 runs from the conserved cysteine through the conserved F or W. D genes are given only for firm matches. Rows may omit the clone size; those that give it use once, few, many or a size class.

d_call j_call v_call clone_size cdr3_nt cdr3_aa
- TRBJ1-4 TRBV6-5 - TGTGCCAGCAGCGGGAGGGTACAGGAAAAACTGTTTTTT CASSGRVQEKLFF
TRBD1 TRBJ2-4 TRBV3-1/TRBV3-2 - TGTGCCAGCAGCCAATTGGGGACAGGAGGATTTGGAGCCAAAAACATTCAGTACTTC CASSQLGTGGFGAKNIQYF
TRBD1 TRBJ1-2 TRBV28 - TGTGCCAGCAGTTTTGAACAGGGGGCTGGCTATGGCTACACCTTC CASSFEQGAGYGYTF
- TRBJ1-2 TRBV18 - TGTGCCAGCTCACCTTTGGACAGCTTCTATGGCTACACCTTC CASSPLDSFYGYTF
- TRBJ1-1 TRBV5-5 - TGTGCCAGCAGCTTGGCCGGGGGGGAGACTGAAGCTTTCTTT CASSLAGGETEAFF
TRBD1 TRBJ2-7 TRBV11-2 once TGTGCCAGCAGCTCCGACAGGGCCTACGAGCAGTACTTC CASSSDRAYEQYF
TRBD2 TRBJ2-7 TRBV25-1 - TGTGCCAGCAGTGGGGAGGGCTGGGCCTACGAGCAGTACTTC CASSGEGWAYEQYF
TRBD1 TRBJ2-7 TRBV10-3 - TGTGCCATCAGCCCGGGACAGTCGTACGAGCAGTACTTC CAISPGQSYEQYF
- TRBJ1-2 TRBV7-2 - TGTGCCAGCAGCTTATCGACAGTGATCTATGGCTACACCTTC CASSLSTVIYGYTF
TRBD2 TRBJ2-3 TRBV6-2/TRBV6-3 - TGTGCCAGCAGTTACCTAGCGGGAGCATCGGGGGATACGCAGTATTTT CASSYLAGASGDTQYF
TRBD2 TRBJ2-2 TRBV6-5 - TGTGCCATCCCGCTAGCGGGGTCTTCCGGGGAGCTGTTTTTT CAIPLAGSSGELFF
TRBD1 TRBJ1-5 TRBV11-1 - TGTGCCAGCAGCTCGGGGGACAGACAGCCCCAGCATTTT CASSSGDRQPQHF
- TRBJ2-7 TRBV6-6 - TGTGCCAGCAGTGGCCAGGGCAACACCTACGAGCAGTACTTC CASSGQGNTYEQYF
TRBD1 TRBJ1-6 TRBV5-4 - TGTGCCAGCAGCACCCGGGACAGGGGATACAATTCACCCCTCCACTTT CASSTRDRGYNSPLHF
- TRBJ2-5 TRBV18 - TGTGCCAGCTCACCACCTAGCGGTCAAGAGACCCAGTACTTC CASSPPSGQETQYF
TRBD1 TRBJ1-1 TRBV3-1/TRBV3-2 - TGTGCCAGCAGCCCCTTGGGACAGACGAACACTGAAGCTTTCTTT CASSPLGQTNTEAFF
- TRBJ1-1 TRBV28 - TGTGCCAGCAGTTTTGGGCAGTGGACTGAAGCTTTCTTT CASSFGQWTEAFF